The 21 T cell receptor beta chains below come from one sample, sequenced in a study of cytomegalovirus exposure and HLA in healthy donors. The assay was immunoSEQ multiplex PCR, and TCRdb's table has in-frame clones only and misses some. The table lists about 200,000 clones, about three quarters of them singletons. Sequences were obtained from PBMCs. The receptors were gathered from a woman in her thirties in good health and CMV-seronegative.

The table lists this clone with a few counts. V and J are TRBV6-6 and TRBJ2-7, with a weak D call TRBD1 (6 bases). The germline V gene encodes CDR1 MNHNY and CDR2 SVGAGI (reference sequence). Trimming took 2 bases from V and 5 from J, leaving 10 bases between them. The CDR3 contains 13 residues. In DNA, the CDR3 is TGTGCCAGCAGTTACCGTACAGGGAACGAGCAGTACTTC. This encodes CASSYRTGNEQYF.

This clone was picked up one time. The V gene is TRBV5-1, the J gene TRBJ2-7, with TRBD2 identical over 9 bases. CDR1 is SGHRS and CDR2 is YFSETQ in the germline V gene. This CDR3 region has 14 residues. After removal of 4 bases from V and 2 bases from J, the junction contained 4 bases not matched to a gene. The DNA of the CDR3 is TGCGCCAGCAGCAGACTAGCGGCCACCTACGAGCAGTACTTC. It yields the protein CASSRLAATYEQYF.

This rearrangement joins TRBV5-4 to TRBJ1-1; 7 bases align to TRBD1. Germline CDR1 is SGHNT and CDR2 is YYREEE (reference sequence). This CDR3 is 13 amino acids long. The J segment lost 1 base and the V segment lost 7 bases, leaving 4 bases of the junction unmatched. This CDR3 is CASWGQPNTEAFF. The CDR3 DNA reads as TGTGCCAGCTGGGGACAGCCGAACACTGAAGCTTTCTTT. The complete variable domain, with remaining parts taken from reference TRBV5-4 and TRBJ1-1, reads ETGVTQSPTHLIKTRGQQVTLRCSSQSGHNTVSWYQQALGQGPQFIFQYYREEENGRGNFPPRFSGLQFPNYSSELNVNALELDDSALYLCASWGQPNTEAFFGQGTRLTVV.

Note on this clone: Other DNA sequences in the same sample also yield this CDR3. The chain couples TRBV11-3 to TRBJ2-7, with 11 nucleotides matching TRBD2. V dropped 5 bases and J dropped 3; count of bases not matched to a gene: 3. The CDR3 contains 14 residues. CDR1 SGHNT and CDR2 YENEEA come from the germline V gene. CDR3 nucleotides: TGTGCCAGCAGCCTAGCGGGAGGAGGCTACGAGCAGTACTTC. Amino acids: CASSLAGGGYEQYF.

This chain connects TRBV11-3 to TRBJ2-1, with a weak D call TRBD2 (6 bases). CDR3 size: 13 residues. The ends were cut back, 5 bases at V and 8 bases at J, with 13 bases in the middle. Germline V gives CDR1 SGHNT, CDR2 YENEEA. CDR3 nucleotides: TGTGCCAGCAGCCTCGGGAGATTCCATGAGCAGTTCTTC. Translated, it gives CASSLGRFHEQFF.

V usage is TRBV9 and J usage is TRBJ1-5; no definite D call. This CDR3 region has 15 residues. CDR1 is SGDLS and CDR2 is YYNGEE in the germline V gene. Trimming pared 0 bases from V and 4 bases from J, leaving 11 bases between. This CDR3 is CASSVAGERNQPQHF. Written as DNA, the CDR3 is TGTGCCAGCAGCGTAGCCGGGGAACGGAATCAGCCCCAGCATTTT.

The gene calls are TRBV25-1 and TRBJ2-7, with 7 bases matching TRBD2. After removal of 8 bases from V and 7 bases from J, the junction contained 8 bases not matched to a gene. The CDR3 sequence is 12 residues long. The germline CDR1 and CDR2 sequences are MGHDK and SYGVNS. The CDR3 is CASGLGFGEQYF. CDR3 DNA sequence: TGTGCCAGCGGACTAGGCTTTGGGGAGCAGTACTTC.

The chain employs TRBV5-1 and TRBJ2-5; 7 nucleotides match TRBD1. Germline values: CDR1 SGHRS, CDR2 YFSETQ. This CDR3 spans 13 amino acids. Trimming at V came to 0 bases and at J to 6 bases, leaving 2 bases not matched to a gene. CDR3 coding DNA: TGCGCCAGCAGCTTGGCACAGGGGAAGACCCAGTACTTC. Residues: CASSLAQGKTQYF. The full variable domain, in which reference TRBV5-1 and TRBJ2-5 provide the parts outside the CDR3, is KAGVTQTPRYLIKTRGQQVTLSCSPISGHRSVSWYQQTPGQGLQFLFEYFSETQRNKGNFPGRFSGRQFSNSRSEMNVSTLELGDSALYLCASSLAQGKTQYFGPGTRLLVL.

The CDR3 loop reads CASRGAGTVPNAYEQYF. For the CDR3, the DNA is TGCGCCAGCCGAGGGGCAGGGACAGTCCCAAATGCGTACGAGCAGTACTTC. The gene calls are TRBV5-1 and TRBJ2-7; 7 bases map to TRBD1. V dropped 7 bases and J dropped 4; count of bases not matched to a gene: 20. Germline loops: CDR1 SGHRS, CDR2 YFSETQ. This CDR3 region has 17 residues.

The V call is TRBV5-1, the J call TRBJ1-1; the match to TRBD1 covers 7 bases. The CDR3 is made up of 17 amino acids. J gave up 1 base and V 1 base, and 10 bases lay outside the gene matches. Germline CDR1 reads SGHRS; CDR2 reads YFSETQ. The CDR3 DNA sequence: TGCGCCAGCAGCTTGTTTGGGGACAGATCCTCGAACACTGAAGCTTTCTTT. The encoded protein is CASSLFGDRSSNTEAFF.

J is TRBJ1-3 and V is TRBV6-1; possibly TRBD1 for D (5 bases). Germline CDR1 MNHNS, CDR2 SASEGT. Trimming cost V 9 bases and J 0 bases, with 9 bases left between them. This CDR3 spans 13 amino acids. The DNA of the CDR3 is TGTGCCAGTCAACAGGTCTCTGGAAACACCATATATTTT. Translated: CASQQVSGNTIYF.

This sequence joins TRBV19 and TRBJ2-7, with 13 bases identical to TRBD2. The CDR3 has 16 amino acids. The J segment lost 4 bases and the V segment lost 5 bases, leaving 8 bases of the junction unmatched. In germline, CDR1 is LNHDA, CDR2 SQIVND (reference sequence). The DNA of the CDR3 is TGTGCCAGTAGTGCAGGGACTAGCGGGGAGGGGTACGAGCAGTACTTC. It is translated as CASSAGTSGEGYEQYF.

This chain connects TRBV9 to TRBJ1-6, with TRBD1 matching over 8 bases. V was clipped by 4 bases and J by 0 bases; unmatched bases: 6. The germline V gene has CDR1 SGDLS and CDR2 YYNGEE. The CDR3 is 17 amino acids. The CDR3 sequence: CASSPGQGGSYNSPLHF. The CDR3 bases are TGTGCCAGCAGCCCAGGACAGGGCGGCTCCTATAATTCACCCCTCCACTTT.

The sample holds a few counts of this clone. This chain connects TRBV6-5 to TRBJ1-2, with D perhaps TRBD1 (5 bases). Trimming took 6 bases from V and 8 from J, leaving 13 bases between them. Germline V CDR1 and CDR2: MNHEY, SVGAGI. This CDR3 has 12 amino acids. CDR3 DNA: TGTGCCAGCAGCGACAGTTGGGGAGGCTACACCTTC. Protein product: CASSDSWGGYTF.

The chain has TRBV5-1 and TRBJ1-2; 10 nucleotides agree with TRBD1. The CDR3 extends over 14 amino acids. With V trimmed by 4 bases and J by 7 bases, 7 bases remained unmatched. In germline, CDR1 is SGHRS, CDR2 YFSETQ. The DNA of the CDR3 is TGCGCCAGCAGCCGTGGAGGACAGGGGGTTGGCTACACCTTC. It translates to CASSRGGQGVGYTF.

The chain has TRBV11-2 and TRBJ2-7; D may be TRBD1 (5 bases). Germline loops: CDR1 SGHAT, CDR2 FQNNGV. This CDR3 has 14 residues. Trimming left V 5 bases short and J 2 bases short, with 13 bases between. The CDR3 reads CASSPTRDTYEQYF. CDR3 DNA sequence: TGTGCCAGCAGCCCGACCAGGGATACCTACGAGCAGTACTTC.

The V call is TRBV5-6, the J call TRBJ1-2, with D possibly TRBD1 on 6 matching bases. CDR3 length: 16 residues. Germline V CDR1 and CDR2: SGHDT, YYEEEE. Trimming shortened V by 4 bases and J by 4 bases, and 20 bases separated the two germline ends. DNA for the CDR3: TGTGCCAGCAGCCGGTACGGACAGCGAGCTTCCTATGGCTACACCTTC. This sequence encodes CASSRYGQRASYGYTF. The full variable domain, its missing parts supplied by reference TRBV5-6 and TRBJ1-2, is DAGVTQSPTHLIKTRGQQVTLRCSPKSGHDTVSWYQQALGQGPQFIFQYYEEEERQRGNFPDRFSGHQFPNYSSELNVNALLLGDSALYLCASSRYGQRASYGYTFGSGTRLTVV.

This clone was recorded only once. The chain has TRBV5-4 and TRBJ2-1; 8 bases line up with TRBD1. This CDR3 is built from 15 residues. The germline gives CDR1 SGHNT, CDR2 YYREEE (reference sequence). V shed 4 bases and J 6 bases; nucleotides not matched to a gene: 9. CDR3 residues: CASSATGAGGNEQFF. Here the CDR3 DNA reads TGTGCCAGCAGCGCGACAGGGGCCGGGGGCAATGAGCAGTTCTTC.

This chain connects TRBV5-1 to TRBJ1-5, with D perhaps matching TRBD1 (5 bases). In germline, CDR1 is SGHRS, CDR2 YFSETQ. The CDR3 loop spans 14 amino acids. Trimming left V 0 bases short and J 8 bases short, with 12 bases between. CDR3 sequence (DNA): TGCGCCAGCAGCTTGGACGTCGGGGGTAAGCCCCAGCATTTT. Residues: CASSLDVGGKPQHF.

The chain employs TRBV5-1 and TRBJ2-5, with 7 positions matching TRBD2. In germline, CDR1 is SGHRS, CDR2 YFSETQ. CDR3 length equals 14 residues. Germline trimming cut 1 base from V and 4 bases from J; bases unmatched to any gene: 4. CDR3 nucleotide sequence: TGCGCCAGCAGCTTGATGGCTAGCGGAGAGACCCAGTACTTC. It translates to CASSLMASGETQYF.

The chain joins TRBV9 to TRBJ1-6, with 9 bases aligning to TRBD1. CDR3 length: 17 residues. Trimming removed 0 bases from V and 6 bases from J; junction bases left unmatched: 7. Germline V gives CDR1 SGDLS, CDR2 YYNGEE. CDR3 sequence reads: CASSVAPRTGVNSPLHF. Written as DNA, the CDR3 is TGTGCCAGCAGCGTAGCACCCCGGACAGGGGTTAATTCACCCCTCCACTTT.